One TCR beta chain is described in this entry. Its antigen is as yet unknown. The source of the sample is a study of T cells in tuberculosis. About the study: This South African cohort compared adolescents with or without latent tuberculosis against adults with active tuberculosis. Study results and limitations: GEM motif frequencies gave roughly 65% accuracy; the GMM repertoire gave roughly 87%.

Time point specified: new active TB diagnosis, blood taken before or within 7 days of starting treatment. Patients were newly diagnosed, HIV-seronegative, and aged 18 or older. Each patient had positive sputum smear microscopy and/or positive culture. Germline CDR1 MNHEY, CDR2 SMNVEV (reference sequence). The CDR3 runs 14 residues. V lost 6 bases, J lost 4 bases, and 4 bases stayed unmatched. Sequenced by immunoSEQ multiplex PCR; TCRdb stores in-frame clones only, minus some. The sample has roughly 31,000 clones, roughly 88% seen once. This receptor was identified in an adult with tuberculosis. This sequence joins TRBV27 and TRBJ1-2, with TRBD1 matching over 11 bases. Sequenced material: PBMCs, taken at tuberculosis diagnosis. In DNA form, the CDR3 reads TGTGCCAGCAGATCCGGGACAGGGGGCTATGGCTACACCTTC. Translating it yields CASRSGTGGYGYTF.